The rows below give T cell receptor beta chains drawn from one sample of a study of blood T cell repertoires in COVID-19. Data came from immunoSEQ multiplex PCR; TCRdb stores just in-frame clones and leaves some out. The sample yields around 120,000 clones, over 75% seen once. What was sequenced was peripheral blood. These receptors came from a human donor with active COVID-19. The donor label of this sample is uncertain. The CDR3 runs from the conserved cysteine through the conserved F or W. The D gene is left open where the match is weak. A clone size is listed for some rows: how often the clone was seen (once, few, many), or a class if it is expanded.

j_call clone_size v_call d_call cdr3_aa cdr3_nt
TRBJ2-1 - TRBV2 - CATSALAGFNEQFF TGTGCCACGAGCGCACTAGCCGGTTTCAATGAGCAGTTCTTC
TRBJ1-1 - TRBV19 - CASSQRLVNTEAFF TGTGCCAGTAGTCAACGACTAGTGAACACTGAAGCTTTCTTT
TRBJ2-3 - TRBV7-3 - CASSLGSSAGTDTQYF TGTGCCAGCAGCTTAGGCTCTAGCGCTGGCACAGATACGCAGTATTTT
TRBJ1-6 - TRBV28 TRBD1 CASSFSRDSLRSHF TGTGCCAGCAGTTTTTCTCGGGACAGCTTAAGGTCCCACTTT
TRBJ2-3 few TRBV5-1 - CASGVSGTTDTQYF TGCGCCAGCGGGGTTAGCGGAACCACAGATACGCAGTATTTT
TRBJ1-2 medium-sized TRBV10-3 - CAISDLGGADYGYTF TGTGCCATCAGTGACCTAGGGGGGGCGGACTATGGCTACACCTTC
TRBJ2-1 - TRBV19 TRBD2 CASSIDGLAGVGFSGNEQFF TGTGCCAGTAGTATTGACGGACTAGCGGGGGTGGGGTTTTCGGGCAATGAGCAGTTCTTC
TRBJ1-4 - TRBV7-2 TRBD1 CASSPLGQDGKEKLFF TGTGCCAGCAGCCCCCTCGGACAGGATGGGAAAGAAAAACTGTTTTTT
TRBJ2-1 once TRBV7-3 TRBD1 CASSLIGDRVNEQFF TGTGCCAGCAGCTTAATCGGGGACAGGGTTAATGAGCAGTTCTTC
TRBJ2-5 - TRBV27 - CASSHLRTPWLETQYF TGTGCCAGCAGTCATCTTCGGACACCCTGGTTGGAGACCCAGTACTTC
TRBJ2-1 - TRBV12-5 TRBD1 CASGSGTVNNEQFF TGTGCTAGTGGTTCCGGGACAGTCAACAATGAGCAGTTCTTC
TRBJ2-7 - TRBV30 - CAWNENKRYYEQYF TGTGCCTGGAACGAAAATAAACGCTACTACGAGCAGTACTTC
TRBJ2-5 - TRBV2 - CASSQGETQYF TGTGCCAGCAGCCAGGGTGAGACCCAGTACTTC
TRBJ1-1 - TRBV29-1 - CSALGGNTEAFF TGCAGCGCCTTAGGGGGAAACACTGAAGCTTTCTTT
TRBJ1-2 - TRBV19 TRBD1 CASSTGTDYGYTF TGTGCCAGTAGTACCGGGACAGACTATGGCTACACCTTC
TRBJ2-2 - TRBV2 - CASSRPGEGRGWNTGELFF TGTGCCAGCAGCCGACCGGGAGAGGGGCGAGGATGGAACACCGGGGAGCTGTTTTTT
TRBJ2-2 few TRBV7-8 TRBD1 CASSPHRGRGELFF TGTGCCAGCAGCCCGCACAGGGGCCGCGGGGAGCTGTTTTTT
TRBJ2-4 - TRBV13 TRBD1 CASSSSQGQRDIQYF TGTGCCAGCAGCTCGTCGCAGGGACAGAGAGACATTCAGTACTTC
TRBJ2-7 - TRBV27 TRBD1 CASTPGQSYEQYF TGTGCCAGCACCCCGGGACAGAGCTACGAGCAGTACTTC
TRBJ1-2 - TRBV4-2 TRBD1 CATLPGQGTRLAGYTF TGTGCCACCCTGCCGGGACAGGGCACCAGACTAGCTGGCTACACCTTC
TRBJ1-2 - TRBV2 TRBD1 CASRKGQGGWGYTF TGTGCCAGCAGGAAGGGACAGGGGGGATGGGGCTACACCTTC
TRBJ1-2 once TRBV6-6 - CASSYSSDSYGYTF TGTGCCAGCAGTTACTCCTCTGACAGCTATGGCTACACCTTC
TRBJ2-1 - TRBV10-1 - CASSSWASANEQFF TGCGCCAGCAGTAGTTGGGCTAGCGCGAATGAGCAGTTCTTC
TRBJ2-1 - TRBV7-9 TRBD2 CASSLPYSLTSGNNEQFF TGTGCCAGCAGCTTACCCTACTCGCTGACTAGCGGAAACAATGAGCAGTTCTTC